These 5 T cell receptor beta chains share one sample of origin, sequenced in a study of T cells in localized non-small cell lung cancer. Clones were read by immunoSEQ multiplex PCR, and TCRdb kept only the in-frame ones, dropping some. This table holds approximately 64,000 clones, 90% found once. The source material was peripheral blood, sampled before any cancer treatment. These receptors were obtained from a woman aged 35 to 75 with stage I lung adenocarcinoma.

V is TRBV7-2 and J is TRBJ1-5; the D gene is possibly TRBD1 (6 bases). CDR3 length: 19 residues. Germline-derived CDR1 and CDR2 are SGHTA and FQGNSA. V lost 1 base, J lost 0 bases, and 19 bases lay in between. The CDR3 loop is CASSLGVGGPPYSNQPQHF. For the CDR3, the DNA is TGTGCCAGCAGCTTAGGAGTCGGGGGCCCCCCTTATAGCAATCAGCCCCAGCATTTT.

V gene TRBV10-3 combines with J gene TRBJ2-5, with 12 bases that match TRBD2. CDR3 length: 15 amino acids. The J segment lost 4 bases and the V segment lost 6 bases, leaving 6 bases of the junction unmatched. Germline CDR1 reads ENHRY; CDR2 reads SYGVKD. CDR3 nucleotide sequence: TGTGCCATCAGACCTAGCGGGGGGGCCGGAGAGACCCAGTACTTC. It yields the protein CAIRPSGGAGETQYF.

This chain uses TRBV9 with TRBJ2-1; TRBD2 aligns across 14 bases. The germline CDR1 and CDR2 sequences are SGDLS and YYNGEE. The CDR3 consists of 19 residues. The V and J ends lost 4 bases and 1 base, in that order; junction bases with no gene match: 10. CDR3 loop: CASSSQGLAGGGSYNEQFF. The CDR3 DNA reads TGTGCCAGCAGCTCCCAAGGACTAGCGGGAGGCGGGTCCTACAATGAGCAGTTCTTC.

Only a few counts were recorded for this clone. The chain uses TRBV28 and TRBJ1-2, with 9 bases that match TRBD1. The germline gives CDR1 MDHEN, CDR2 SYDVKM. This CDR3 is built from 15 residues. Trimming removed 2 bases from V and 6 bases from J; junction bases left unmatched: 7. The CDR3 nucleotides read TGTGCCAGCAGTTTAGGGCCTACAGGGGGCAATGGCTACACCTTC. Translating gives CASSLGPTGGNGYTF.

The rearrangement links TRBV7-2 to TRBJ1-2, with unresolved D. V gave up 3 bases and J gave up 1 base, with 9 bases separating them. Germline V gene sequence: CDR1 SGHTA, CDR2 FQGNSA. There are 14 residues in the CDR3. Here the CDR3 DNA reads TGTGCCAGCAGCTTGTACTGGGATAACTATGGCTACACCTTC. Translation: CASSLYWDNYGYTF.